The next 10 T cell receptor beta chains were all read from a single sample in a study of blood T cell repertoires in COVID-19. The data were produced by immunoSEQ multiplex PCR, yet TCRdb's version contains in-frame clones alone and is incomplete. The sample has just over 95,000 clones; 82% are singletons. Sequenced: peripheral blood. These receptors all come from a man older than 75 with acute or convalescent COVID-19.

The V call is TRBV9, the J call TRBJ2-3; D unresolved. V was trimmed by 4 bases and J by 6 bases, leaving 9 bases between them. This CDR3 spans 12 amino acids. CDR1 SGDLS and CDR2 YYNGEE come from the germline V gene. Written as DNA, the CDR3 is TGTGCCAGCAGCCGAGCCGGGGATACGCAGTATTTT. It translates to CASSRAGDTQYF.

CDR3 DNA: TGCGCCAGCAGCACTGACAGGGGCCGTGAAAAACTGTTTTTT. This codes for CASSTDRGREKLFF. The chain couples TRBV5-1 to TRBJ1-4; TRBD1 matches 8 bases. CDR1 is SGHRS and CDR2 is YFSETQ in the germline V gene. This CDR3 is 14 amino acids long. The V and J ends lost 4 bases and 7 bases, in that order; junction bases with no gene match: 6.

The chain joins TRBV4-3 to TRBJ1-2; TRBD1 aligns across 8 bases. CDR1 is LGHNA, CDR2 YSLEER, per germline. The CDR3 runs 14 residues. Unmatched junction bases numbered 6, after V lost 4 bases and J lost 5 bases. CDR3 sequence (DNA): TGCGCCAGCAGCCCCGGCGGGACAGGATATGGCTACACCTTC. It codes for CASSPGGTGYGYTF.

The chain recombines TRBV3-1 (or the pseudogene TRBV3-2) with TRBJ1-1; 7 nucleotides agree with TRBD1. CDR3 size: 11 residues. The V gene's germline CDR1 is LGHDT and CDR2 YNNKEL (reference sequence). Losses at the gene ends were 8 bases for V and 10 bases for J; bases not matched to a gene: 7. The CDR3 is CASGEGARAFF. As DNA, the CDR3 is TGTGCCAGCGGTGAGGGGGCGAGAGCTTTCTTT.

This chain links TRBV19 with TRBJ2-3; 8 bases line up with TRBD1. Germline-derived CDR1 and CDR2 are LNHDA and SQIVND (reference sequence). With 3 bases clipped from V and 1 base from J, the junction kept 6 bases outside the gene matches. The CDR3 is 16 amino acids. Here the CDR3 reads CASSIGRGQGTDTQYF. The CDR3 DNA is TGTGCCAGTAGTATTGGAAGGGGACAGGGCACAGATACGCAGTATTTT.

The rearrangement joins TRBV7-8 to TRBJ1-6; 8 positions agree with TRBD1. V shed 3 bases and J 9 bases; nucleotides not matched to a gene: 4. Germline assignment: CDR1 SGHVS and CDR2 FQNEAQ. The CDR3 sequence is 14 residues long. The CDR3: CASSFLTGVSPLHF. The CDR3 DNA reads TGTGCCAGCAGCTTTCTGACAGGGGTTTCACCCCTCCACTTT.

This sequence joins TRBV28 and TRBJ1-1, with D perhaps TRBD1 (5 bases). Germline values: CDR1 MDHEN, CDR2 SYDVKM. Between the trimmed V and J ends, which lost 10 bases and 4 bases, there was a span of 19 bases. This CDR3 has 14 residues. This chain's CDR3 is CATTLVGGFTEAFF. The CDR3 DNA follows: TGTGCCACCACCCTAGTTGGGGGGTTCACTGAAGCTTTCTTT.

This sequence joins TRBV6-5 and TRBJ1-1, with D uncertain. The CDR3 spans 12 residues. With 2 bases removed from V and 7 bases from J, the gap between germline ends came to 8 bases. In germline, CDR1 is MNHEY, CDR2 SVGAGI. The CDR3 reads CASSYGQNEAFF. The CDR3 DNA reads TGTGCCAGCAGTTACGGGCAGAATGAAGCTTTCTTT.

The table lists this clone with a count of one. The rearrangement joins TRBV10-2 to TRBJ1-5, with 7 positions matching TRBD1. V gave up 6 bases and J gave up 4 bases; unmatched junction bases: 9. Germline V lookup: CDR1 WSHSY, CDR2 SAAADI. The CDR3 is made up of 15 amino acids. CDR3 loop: CASRVGTVENQPQHF. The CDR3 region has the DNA TGCGCCAGCAGAGTAGGGACAGTTGAGAATCAGCCCCAGCATTTT.

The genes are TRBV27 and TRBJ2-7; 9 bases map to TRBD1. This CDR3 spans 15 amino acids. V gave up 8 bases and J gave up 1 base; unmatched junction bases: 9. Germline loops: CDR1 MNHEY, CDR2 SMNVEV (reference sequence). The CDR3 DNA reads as TGTGCCAGCCGCTACCGGGACAGGGTATCCTACGAGCAGTACTTC. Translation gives CASRYRDRVSYEQYF.